The T cell receptor beta chain under discussion was sequenced for a study of siplizumab effects on memory and regulatory T cells. Here immunoSEQ multiplex PCR was the method, and the copy in TCRdb shows in-frame clones only, minus some. Here the sample spans about 85,000 clones, more than 85% being singletons. The study, taken as a whole, reports: Siplizumab, the agent tested, significantly reduced alloreactive sequences traceable to unstimulated CD4+ memory cells. The authors could not assign a naive or memory phenotype to roughly 80-96% of proliferating CD4+ or CD8+ clones.

Details on this clone: Its matching antigen is unknown.

CDR1 SGHNT and CDR2 YENEEA come from the germline V gene. V trimming: 1 base; J trimming: 2 bases; junction bases outside the gene matches: 8. CDR3 size: 16 residues. The material sequenced was CD8+ T cells sorted from blood. This receptor was taken from a human donor in good health. The chain is built from TRBV11-3 and TRBJ2-7, with TRBD1 matching 7 bases. The CDR3 is CASSLGKGAKAYEQYF. The CDR3 coding sequence is TGTGCCAGCAGCTTAGGGAAGGGGGCAAAGGCCTACGAGCAGTACTTC.